This T cell receptor beta chain is drawn from a study of technical replicates of blood from a handful of donors. This CDR3 is built from 14 residues. The V end lost 2 bases, the J end lost 2 bases, and 9 bases lay between the germline ends. The germline V gene encodes CDR1 LGHNA and CDR2 YSLEER. Assay: immunoSEQ multiplex PCR; the TCRdb copy retains only in-frame clones and omits some. The repertoire holds roughly 62,000 clones, with 90% to 95% as singletons. Sequencing was carried out using PBMCs. This chain connects TRBV4-3 to TRBJ1-2, with a possible D match to TRBD1 (5 bases). The sequence came from a human donor in good health. Some clones in this sample may be carry-over from other donors' samples. The CDR3 protein is CASSQYSGNYGYTF. CDR3 coding DNA: TGCGCCAGCAGCCAATATTCAGGGAACTATGGCTACACCTTC.